These 10 T cell receptor beta chains originate from one sample sequenced in a study of cytomegalovirus exposure and HLA in healthy donors (dated by TCRdb to 2015 to 2018). Libraries were built with the immunoSEQ multiplex PCR assay. For the multiplex PCR, a mixture combining 60 forward primers for TCR Vbeta segments and 13 reverse primers for TCR Jbeta segments was used. The immuneACCESS repertoire file appears here via TCRdb, limited to in-frame rearrangements. These files lack a portion of the clones; in checked studies, under half of the deficit traces to unresolved V genes, and the cause of the others is not known. This sample comprises 150,000 to 200,000 clones, around 83% of them detected only once. Around 0.99% of the sample is in the top ten clones. Sequenced sample: PBMCs. The receptors originated from a woman in her 40s in good health and CMV-seronegative.

This clone was picked up one time. CDR3 in DNA: TGTGCCAGCAGCTCCGGTCTCAATCCGGGAGCGGGATCTGAGCAGTTCTTC. This translates into CASSSGLNPGAGSEQFF. This chain links TRBV5-4 with TRBJ2-1; 7 nucleotides align to TRBD2. Germline trimming cut 3 bases from V and 9 bases from J; bases unmatched to any gene: 18. The CDR3 runs 17 residues. Per germline, CDR1 SGHNT and CDR2 YYREEE (reference sequence).

The J gene is TRBJ2-3, the V gene TRBV7-2; no clear D gene. CDR1 is SGHTA, CDR2 FQGNSA, per germline. Trimming took off 1 base at V and 0 bases at J, with 5 bases between the two ends. There are 14 residues in the CDR3. This CDR3 reads CASSLGSSTDTQYF. CDR3 nucleotide sequence: TGTGCCAGCAGCTTAGGTAGTAGCACAGATACGCAGTATTTT.

This clone was observed a single time. This chain connects TRBV6-5 to TRBJ2-7; 7 bases map to TRBD1. Germline CDR1 is MNHEY and CDR2 is SVGAGI. This CDR3 has 14 amino acids. Unmatched junction bases numbered 7, after V lost 6 bases and J lost 2 bases. In DNA form, the CDR3 reads TGTGCCAGCAGACGACAGGGCGGCCCCTACGAGCAGTACTTC. Translation gives CASRRQGGPYEQYF.

The chain carries TRBV7-2 and TRBJ2-3; D is unresolved. This CDR3 contains 17 residues. The germline CDR1 and CDR2 sequences are SGHTA and FQGNSA. V dropped 0 bases and J dropped 2 bases, with 15 bases sitting between them. This CDR3 reads CASSLAFRLEYTDTQYF. CDR3 DNA: TGTGCCAGCAGCTTAGCTTTCAGACTCGAATACACAGATACGCAGTATTTT.

The chain employs TRBV6-5 and TRBJ1-2, with D possibly matching TRBD1 (6 bases). The CDR3 totals 12 residues. In germline, CDR1 is MNHEY, CDR2 SVGAGI. The V end lost 5 bases, the J end lost 6 bases, and 10 bases lay between the germline ends. The CDR3 sequence is CASSGQTDGYTF. For the CDR3, the DNA is TGTGCCAGCAGTGGACAGACGGATGGCTACACCTTC.

The J gene is TRBJ1-6, the V gene TRBV30, with a possible D match to TRBD1 (6 bases). With 0 bases removed from V and 9 bases from J, the gap between germline ends came to 15 bases. Germline V gene lookup returns CDR1 GTSNPN and CDR2 SVGIG (reference sequence). The CDR3 runs 15 residues. The CDR3 sequence is CAWSVMVQDSSPLHF. The CDR3, as DNA: TGTGCCTGGAGTGTAATGGTTCAGGACAGTTCACCCCTCCACTTT.

The chain recombines TRBV9 with TRBJ2-1; 10 bases are shared with TRBD2. The CDR3 totals 16 residues. Germline V CDR1 and CDR2: SGDLS, YYNGEE. J was trimmed by 5 bases and V by 0 bases; bases with no gene match: 5. CDR3 sequence reads: CASSVGSSGGNNEQFF. The CDR3 nucleotides are TGTGCCAGCAGCGTAGGAAGTAGCGGGGGGAACAATGAGCAGTTCTTC.

The chain is built from TRBV11-2 and TRBJ1-3; D remains unclear. Trimming left V 0 bases short and J 0 bases short, with 9 bases between. This CDR3 has 16 amino acids. Germline values: CDR1 SGHAT, CDR2 FQNNGV. The CDR3 DNA is TGTGCCAGCAGCTTAGACCCGGGGAGCTCTGGAAACACCATATATTTT. The encoded protein is CASSLDPGSSGNTIYF.

A single count supports this clone. The chain uses TRBV5-4 and TRBJ2-6, with TRBD1 matching 9 bases. Looked up from germline, CDR1 is SGHNT and CDR2 is YYREEE (reference sequence). Trimming cost V 4 bases and J 5 bases; bases outside gene matches: 7. The CDR3 loop spans 16 amino acids. The CDR3 sequence is CASSRQGDGRANVLTF. The DNA for the CDR3 is TGTGCCAGCAGCCGACAGGGGGATGGTAGGGCCAACGTCCTGACTTTC.

V gene TRBV27 combines with J gene TRBJ2-7, with a tentative D call TRBD1 (6 bases). The CDR3 loop spans 12 amino acids. Per the germline V gene, CDR1 is MNHEY and CDR2 is SMNVEV (reference sequence). The V end was cut by 6 bases, the J end by 2 bases, with 8 bases between. The CDR3 loop reads CASSRGPYEQYV. Written as DNA, the CDR3 is TGTGCCAGCAGCAGGGGACCCTACGAGCAGTACGTC.